A single sample is the source of the 25 T cell receptor beta chains below, sequenced in a study of blood T cell repertoires in COVID-19. Sequencing was performed with immunoSEQ multiplex PCR; in TCRdb, only in-frame clones are kept and a portion is missing. Here the sample spans about 170,000 clones, around 79% being singletons. The specimen was PBMCs or T cells enriched from blood (not recorded which). All receptors derive from a woman aged 70 to 79 in a cohort exposed to, infected with or recovered from COVID-19 (not recorded which).

This chain links TRBV27 with TRBJ1-5, with 9 bases aligning to TRBD1. The ends lost 4 bases at V and 2 bases at J; junction bases unmatched: 12. Germline V gene data show CDR1 as MNHEY and CDR2 as SMNVEV (reference sequence). The CDR3 is 18 residues long. Here the CDR3 reads CASSSRAQGALGNQPQHF. The CDR3 nucleotides are TGTGCCAGCAGTTCGAGAGCACAGGGGGCTCTCGGCAATCAGCCCCAGCATTTT.

The chain combines TRBV5-1 with TRBJ1-6; D uncertain. V was clipped by 7 bases and J by 9 bases, with 14 bases between them. The germline V gene encodes CDR1 SGHRS and CDR2 YFSETQ. The CDR3 spans 13 residues. The CDR3 spells CASAQREGSPLHF. The DNA for the CDR3 is TGCGCCAGCGCCCAGAGGGAGGGTTCACCCCTCCACTTT.

CDR3 sequence: CASRWGGNQPQHF. The CDR3 DNA is TGTGCCAGTCGATGGGGGGGCAATCAGCCCCAGCATTTT. The V call is TRBV28, the J call TRBJ1-5, with D perhaps matching TRBD1 (5 bases). Germline CDR1 is MDHEN and CDR2 is SYDVKM. V was shortened by 9 bases and J by 2 bases, with 11 bases between the two germline ends. The CDR3 runs 13 residues.

This clone has a single count. V usage is TRBV18 and J usage is TRBJ2-7; TRBD2 matches 9 bases. The CDR3 is 16 amino acids. V lost 0 bases to trimming and J lost 0 bases; unmatched junction nucleotides: 3. Germline V lookup: CDR1 KGHSH, CDR2 LQKENI. The CDR3 loop is CASSPPGLANSYEQYF. CDR3 in DNA: TGTGCCAGCTCACCACCTGGACTAGCGAACTCCTACGAGCAGTACTTC.

The chain uses TRBV5-1 and TRBJ2-2; the D gene is possibly TRBD2 (5 bases). V was pared by 1 base and J by 4 bases, with 8 bases between. CDR1 and CDR2 (germline): SGHRS, YFSETQ. The CDR3 extends over 14 amino acids. The CDR3 loop reads CASSLSGTTGELFF. CDR3 sequence (DNA): TGCGCCAGCAGCTTGTCGGGAACCACCGGGGAGCTGTTTTTT.

Note on this clone: Other DNA variants within this sample encode the same CDR3. The chain carries TRBV28 and TRBJ1-2, with TRBD1 matching 9 bases. Trimming removed 2 bases from V and 2 bases from J; junction bases left unmatched: 0. The germline V gene encodes CDR1 MDHEN and CDR2 SYDVKM. The CDR3 runs to 14 residues. The CDR3 coding sequence is TGTGCCAGCAGTTTAGGACAGGGGAACTATGGCTACACCTTC. Translated, it gives CASSLGQGNYGYTF.

This chain joins TRBV19 and TRBJ1-1; D is possibly TRBD1 (6 bases). Germline V gene sequence: CDR1 LNHDA, CDR2 SQIVND (reference sequence). The V end lost 3 bases, the J end lost 0 bases, and 14 bases lay between the germline ends. This CDR3 comprises 16 residues. CDR3 DNA sequence: TGTGCCAGTAGTATCGGGGGCGGGGGATTGAACACTGAAGCTTTCTTT. Translating gives CASSIGGGGLNTEAFF.

CDR3 protein: CASSPSGRGTGELFF. The CDR3 DNA reads TGTGCCAGCAGCCCGAGCGGGAGAGGGACCGGGGAGCTGTTTTTT. This chain links TRBV27 with TRBJ2-2; TRBD2 matches at 8 bases. Germline assignment: CDR1 MNHEY and CDR2 SMNVEV (reference sequence). The CDR3 has 15 amino acids. The trim removed 6 bases at V and 5 bases at J, leaving 8 bases unmatched.

The chain combines TRBV9 with TRBJ1-5; 9 nucleotides line up with TRBD1. CDR3 length equals 15 residues. Per the germline V gene, CDR1 is SGDLS and CDR2 is YYNGEE. V shed 2 bases, J shed 5 bases, and the junction held 5 bases outside the gene matches. The CDR3 nucleotides are TGTGCCAGCAGCGTCGGACAGGGGTGGGATCAGCCCCAGCATTTT. It is translated as CASSVGQGWDQPQHF.

J is TRBJ2-7 and V is TRBV6-2 or TRBV6-3; D might be TRBD1 (5 bases). The germline gives CDR1 MNHEY, CDR2 SVGEGT. Trimming pared 1 base from V and 3 bases from J, leaving 13 bases between. CDR3 length equals 15 residues. DNA for the CDR3: TGTGCCAGCAGTTACTGGCAGCAAAGGGGCTACGAGCAGTACTTC. Its translation is CASSYWQQRGYEQYF.

The V gene is TRBV19, the J gene TRBJ2-1, with 8 bases fitting TRBD2. Per germline, CDR1 LNHDA and CDR2 SQIVND (reference sequence). Trimming took 8 bases from V and 9 from J; bases not matched to a gene: 6. CDR3 length equals 12 residues. The CDR3 DNA reads TGTGCCAGTGGGGGACTAGGGAGTGAGCAGTTCTTC. Translating gives CASGGLGSEQFF.

The chain's CDR3 is CASSLSTGRITEAFF. As DNA, the CDR3 is TGTGCCAGCAGTTTATCCACAGGGCGGATCACTGAAGCTTTCTTT. The chain has TRBV28 and TRBJ1-1; possible D gene TRBD1, 6 bases. The CDR3 runs to 15 residues. CDR1 is MDHEN and CDR2 is SYDVKM in the germline V gene. V lost 1 base and J lost 4, with 13 bases in between.

The chain uses TRBV18 and TRBJ1-1, with a possible D match to TRBD1 (6 bases). The germline V and J ends were trimmed by 2 bases and 0 bases, with 10 bases remaining between them. Germline CDR1 and CDR2: KGHSH and LQKENI. CDR3 size: 15 residues. The CDR3 bases are TGTGCCAGCTCACCAGACAGGTCCATGAACACTGAAGCTTTCTTT. It translates to CASSPDRSMNTEAFF.

The J gene is TRBJ1-2, the V gene TRBV7-8; the match to TRBD1 covers 7 bases. Germline V gives CDR1 SGHVS, CDR2 FQNEAQ. The V gene end was trimmed by 4 bases and the J gene end by 4 bases; junction bases not matched to a gene: 15. The CDR3 runs 17 residues. This CDR3 reads CASSSSGGPQRVYGYTF. The CDR3 DNA is TGTGCCAGCAGCTCCTCAGGGGGGCCGCAGCGGGTCTATGGCTACACCTTC.

This chain joins TRBV3-1 (or the pseudogene TRBV3-2) and TRBJ1-6; possible D gene TRBD1, 5 bases. The CDR3 contains 16 residues. V shed 0 bases and J shed 14 bases, with 20 bases lying between them. The germline gives CDR1 LGHDT, CDR2 YNNKEL (reference sequence). CDR3 coding DNA: TGTGCCAGCAGCCAAGATGGACAAATCCGAAATTCGGCCCTCCACTTT. This sequence encodes CASSQDGQIRNSALHF.

The chain has TRBV2 and TRBJ2-3, with a weak D call TRBD2 (5 bases). Germline-derived CDR1 and CDR2 are SNHLY and FYNNEI. The CDR3 loop spans 14 amino acids. Trimming removed 3 bases from V and 2 bases from J, with 9 bases in between. The CDR3 DNA sequence: TGTGCCAGCAGTGATGAGCGGTTCACAGATACGCAGTATTTT. It codes for CASSDERFTDTQYF.

V gene TRBV5-1 combines with J gene TRBJ2-2; D unclear. Looked up from germline, CDR1 is SGHRS and CDR2 is YFSETQ. This CDR3 is built from 13 residues. Trimming cost V 2 bases and J 6 bases, with 8 bases left between them. As DNA, the CDR3 is TGCGCCAGCAGCTTCGTAGAAGCCGGGGAGCTGTTTTTT. This encodes CASSFVEAGELFF.

This chain uses TRBV5-1 with TRBJ2-3, with TRBD1 matching 7 bases. Germline CDR1 reads SGHRS; CDR2 reads YFSETQ. This CDR3 comprises 15 residues. V lost 5 bases, J lost 5 bases, and 11 bases stayed unmatched. CDR3 region: CASRSGQGDVDTQYF. The CDR3 coding sequence is TGCGCCAGCAGGAGTGGTCAGGGGGACGTAGATACGCAGTATTTT.

There are many counts of this clone. The rearrangement joins TRBV27 to TRBJ1-5; D is perhaps TRBD1 (5 bases). This CDR3 comprises 14 residues. Germline CDR1 MNHEY, CDR2 SMNVEV (reference sequence). V was trimmed by 4 bases and J by 6 bases, leaving 13 bases between them. The CDR3 DNA reads as TGTGCCAGCAGTTCATTCAGGGTCGGTCAGCCCCAGCATTTT. Translated: CASSSFRVGQPQHF.

This clone was seen a single time. The V and J genes are TRBV3-1 (or the pseudogene TRBV3-2) and TRBJ1-6; no reliable D call. V lost 5 bases and J lost 9, with 14 bases in between. Germline V CDR1 and CDR2: LGHDT, YNNKEL (reference sequence). This CDR3 has 14 residues. The CDR3 reads CASSSRVEGSPLHF. As DNA, the CDR3 is TGTGCCAGCAGCTCACGGGTGGAGGGTTCACCCCTCCACTTT.

The chain joins TRBV6-1 to TRBJ1-1; D perhaps matches TRBD1 (6 bases). This CDR3 region has 15 residues. V lost 1 base and J 10 bases, leaving 19 bases between the germline ends. Germline assignment: CDR1 MNHNS and CDR2 SASEGT. DNA of the CDR3: TGTGCCAGCAGTGAAGTAGGTTGGACAGCCCGGGGAGCTTTCTTT. Translated, it gives CASSEVGWTARGAFF.

DNA for the CDR3: TGTGCCAGCAGCCCCCAAGACAGGTTTTATGGCTACACCTTC. Residues: CASSPQDRFYGYTF. The rearrangement links TRBV3-1 (or the pseudogene TRBV3-2) to TRBJ1-2, with a tentative D call TRBD1 (6 bases). V dropped 4 bases and J dropped 5 bases, with 14 bases sitting between them. This CDR3 is built from 14 residues. In germline, CDR1 is LGHDT, CDR2 YNNKEL (reference sequence).

This clone was detected once. V gene TRBV19 combines with J gene TRBJ2-4; no firm D call. Per the germline V gene, CDR1 is LNHDA and CDR2 is SQIVND (reference sequence). Trimming took 9 bases from V and 1 from J, leaving 16 bases between them. The CDR3 contains 15 residues. The CDR3 spells CASTDISAAKNIQYF. The CDR3 DNA reads TGTGCCAGCACTGACATTTCCGCGGCCAAAAACATTCAGTACTTC.

J is TRBJ2-1 and V is TRBV11-1; 9 bases line up with TRBD2. J was trimmed by 0 bases and V by 5 bases; bases with no gene match: 5. Germline CDR1 and CDR2: SGHAT and FQDESV (reference sequence). The CDR3 spans 16 residues. The CDR3, as DNA: TGTGCCAGCAGCCACCGACTAGCGGACTCCTACAATGAGCAGTTCTTC. It is translated as CASSHRLADSYNEQFF.

The CDR3 is CASSPTGSGELFF. The CDR3 nucleotides read TGTGCCAGCTCACCTACAGGGTCCGGGGAGCTGTTTTTT. This sequence joins TRBV18 and TRBJ2-2; perhaps TRBD1 as D (6 bases). CDR1 is KGHSH and CDR2 is LQKENI in the germline V gene. This CDR3 is 13 amino acids long. V lost 3 bases and J lost 6, with 8 bases in between.